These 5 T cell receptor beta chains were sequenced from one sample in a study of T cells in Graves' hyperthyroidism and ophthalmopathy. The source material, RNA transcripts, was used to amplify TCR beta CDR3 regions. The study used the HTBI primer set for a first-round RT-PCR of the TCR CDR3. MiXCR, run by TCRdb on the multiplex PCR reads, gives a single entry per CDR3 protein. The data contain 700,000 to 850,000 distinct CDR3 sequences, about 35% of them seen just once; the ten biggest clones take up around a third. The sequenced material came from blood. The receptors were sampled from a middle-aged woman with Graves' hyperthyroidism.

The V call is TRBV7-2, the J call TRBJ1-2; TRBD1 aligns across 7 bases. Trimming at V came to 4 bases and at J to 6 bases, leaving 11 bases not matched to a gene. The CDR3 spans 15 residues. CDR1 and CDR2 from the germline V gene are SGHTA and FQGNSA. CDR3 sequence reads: CASSYRGQLRNGYTF. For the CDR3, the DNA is TGTGCCAGCAGCTACCGGGGACAGCTAAGGAATGGCTACACCTTC.

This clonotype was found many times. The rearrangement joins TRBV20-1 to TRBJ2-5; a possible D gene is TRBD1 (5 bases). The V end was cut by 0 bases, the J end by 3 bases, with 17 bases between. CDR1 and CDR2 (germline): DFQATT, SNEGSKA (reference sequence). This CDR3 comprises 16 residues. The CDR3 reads CSAREARVPREETQYF. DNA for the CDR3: TGCAGTGCTAGAGAAGCCAGGGTCCCAAGGGAAGAGACCCAGTACTTC.

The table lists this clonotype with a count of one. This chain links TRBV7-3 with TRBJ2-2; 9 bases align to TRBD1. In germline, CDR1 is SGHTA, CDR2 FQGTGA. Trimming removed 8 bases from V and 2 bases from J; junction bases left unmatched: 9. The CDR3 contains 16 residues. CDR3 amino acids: CASSPQGAQNTGELFF. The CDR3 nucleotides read TGTGCCAGCTCACCACAGGGGGCGCAAAACACCGGGGAGCTGTTTTTT.

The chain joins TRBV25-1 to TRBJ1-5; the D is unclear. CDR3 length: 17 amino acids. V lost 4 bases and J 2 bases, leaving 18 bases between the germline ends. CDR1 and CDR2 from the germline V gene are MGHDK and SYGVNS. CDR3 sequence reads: CASSARSWGVGNQPQHF. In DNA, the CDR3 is TGTGCCAGCAGTGCTAGATCCTGGGGTGTTGGCAATCAGCCCCAGCATTTT.

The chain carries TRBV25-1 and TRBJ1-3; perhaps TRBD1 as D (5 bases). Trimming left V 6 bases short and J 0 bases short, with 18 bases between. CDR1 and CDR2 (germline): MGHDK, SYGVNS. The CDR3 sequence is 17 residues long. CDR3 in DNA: TGTGCCAGCAGCGTTGAAGGGAAGGGGTACTCTGGAAACACCATATATTTT. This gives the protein CASSVEGKGYSGNTIYF.